The 13 T cell receptor beta chains in this list originate from one sample, sequenced in a study of CD8 T cells in ankylosing spondylitis. Each CDR3 protein gets one entry after TCRdb re-called the 5' RACE reads with MiXCR. The table includes roughly 200,000 distinct CDR3 sequences, over 10% detected once. What was sequenced was blood, either unsorted or a sorted T cell fraction (not recorded which). These receptors were obtained from a male donor with ankylosing spondylitis or in good health (not recorded which).

This sequence joins TRBV7-9 and TRBJ2-1, with D perhaps given as TRBD1 or TRBD2 (5 bases each). CDR3 length equals 16 residues. Germline V gene data show CDR1 as SEHNR and CDR2 as FQNEAQ (reference sequence). V was clipped by 5 bases and J by 6 bases, with 20 bases between them. The CDR3 DNA reads as TGTGCCAGCAGCACGGGACCCACCAGCCTTACCAATGAGCAGTTCTTC. Translation: CASSTGPTSLTNEQFF.

This clonotype occurred many times. CDR3 in amino acids: CASSLLGGTSGYNEQFF. DNA for the CDR3: TGTGCCAGCAGCTTATTGGGAGGTACTAGCGGCTACAATGAGCAGTTCTTC. The J gene is TRBJ2-1, the V gene TRBV7-2; 8 bases are a match to TRBD2. CDR1 and CDR2 (germline): SGHTA, FQGNSA. The V segment lost 2 bases and the J segment 3 bases; nucleotides outside the gene matches: 9. This CDR3 is 17 amino acids long.

This clonotype was counted a few times. CDR3 bases: TGTGCCAGCGGGGGACTAGCGGGTATCAATGAGCAGTTCTTC. Amino acid sequence: CASGGLAGINEQFF. V is TRBV12-3 or TRBV12-4 and J is TRBJ2-1, with 12 bases matching TRBD2. V shed 8 bases, J shed 6 bases, and the junction held 5 bases outside the gene matches. The CDR3 length is 14 residues.

This clonotype was detected ten times or more. The rearrangement uses TRBV12-3 or TRBV12-4 and TRBJ2-7, with D tentatively TRBD2 (5 bases). This CDR3 has 14 residues. The V end was cut by 3 bases, the J end by 7 bases, with 16 bases between. Written as DNA, the CDR3 is TGTGCCAGCAGTTTTTCTACTAGGGTGGATGAGCAGTACTTC. It specifies CASSFSTRVDEQYF.

This clonotype appeared a few times. The gene calls are TRBV7-8 and TRBJ2-7; tentatively, D is TRBD1 (6 bases). Germline V lookup: CDR1 SGHVS, CDR2 FQNEAQ. CDR3 length: 14 amino acids. V was cut by 5 bases and J by 3 bases, with 14 bases left in between. The CDR3 reads CASSIRGTVYEQYF. The CDR3 nucleotides read TGTGCCAGCAGCATTAGGGGGACCGTCTACGAGCAGTACTTC.

The gene calls are TRBV4-1 and TRBJ2-5; possible D gene TRBD2, 5 bases. Trimming left V 4 bases short and J 4 bases short, with 16 bases between. Germline lookup yields CDR1 MGHRA and CDR2 YSYEKL. CDR3 length: 15 residues. CDR3 DNA sequence: TGCGCCAGCAGCCCTAGTATGTTAGCGACAGAGACCCAGTACTTC. It specifies CASSPSMLATETQYF.

This clonotype was seen more than once but under ten times. This chain links TRBV20-1 with TRBJ2-7, with 9 nucleotides matching TRBD1. V gave up 0 bases and J gave up 2 bases; unmatched junction bases: 5. This CDR3 has 15 residues. Germline CDR1 and CDR2: DFQATT and SNEGSKA (reference sequence). CDR3 region: CSARDKGQGTYEQYF. The CDR3 DNA is TGCAGTGCTAGAGATAAGGGACAGGGAACCTACGAGCAGTACTTC.

The CDR3 region is CSARDGTSGSEETQYF. The CDR3 nucleotides are TGCAGTGCTAGAGATGGTACTAGCGGGAGTGAAGAGACCCAGTACTTC. The V call is TRBV20-1, the J call TRBJ2-5, with 11 bases that match TRBD2. The CDR3 length is 16 residues. Germline-derived CDR1 and CDR2 are DFQATT and SNEGSKA (reference sequence). V trimming: 0 bases; J trimming: 3 bases; junction bases outside the gene matches: 6.

The sample holds a few counts of this clonotype. The chain couples TRBV27 to TRBJ2-1; TRBD2 agrees at 12 bases. The CDR3 has 12 residues. V gave up 6 bases and J gave up 9 bases; unmatched junction bases: 0. Germline values: CDR1 MNHEY, CDR2 SMNVEV (reference sequence). The CDR3 nucleotides are TGTGCCAGCAGACTAGCGGGAGGTGAGCAGTTCTTC. This gives the protein CASRLAGGEQFF.

This clonotype appeared a few times. The CDR3 region is CATRQGGTDTQYF. CDR3 DNA sequence: TGTGCCACAAGACAGGGAGGCACAGATACGCAGTATTTT. V and J are TRBV7-9 and TRBJ2-3; 7 bases fit TRBD1. The V segment lost 10 bases and the J segment 1 base; nucleotides outside the gene matches: 5. Germline V gene data show CDR1 as SEHNR and CDR2 as FQNEAQ (reference sequence). The CDR3 has 13 amino acids.

This clonotype turned up a few times. V usage is TRBV25-1 and J usage is TRBJ2-5; no clear D. The V end was cut by 5 bases, the J end by 2 bases, with 21 bases between. Germline CDR1 MGHDK, CDR2 SYGVNS. The CDR3 sequence is 17 residues long. For the CDR3, the DNA is TGTGCCAGCAGTCCTCTATTATACGGGCCAGAACAAGAGACCCAGTACTTC. This gives the protein CASSPLLYGPEQETQYF.

This clonotype has a handful of counts. The CDR3 nucleotides read TGTGCCACCACCCAATTGGGCTCCTACAATGAGCAGTTCTTC. It codes for CATTQLGSYNEQFF. The chain recombines TRBV6-1 with TRBJ2-1; no firm D call. This CDR3 comprises 14 residues. Deletions cut 10 bases from V and 0 bases from J, with 13 bases between. Germline assignment: CDR1 MNHNS and CDR2 SASEGT.

The rearrangement joins TRBV6-1 to TRBJ2-3; maybe TRBD2 (6 bases). Germline V gene data show CDR1 as MNHNS and CDR2 as SASEGT. This CDR3 is built from 14 residues. Trimming left V 7 bases short and J 0 bases short, with 11 bases between. The CDR3 nucleotides read TGTGCCAGCACACTAGCTGTTAGCACAGATACGCAGTATTTT. It translates to CASTLAVSTDTQYF.